This T cell receptor beta chain came from a study of shared clonotypes between healthy human individuals. For this clone: The antigen is not known.

Assay used: immunoSEQ multiplex PCR; TCRdb lists only in-frame clones, some missing. The sample contains about 960,000 clones, around three quarters of which appear only once. With 1 base removed from V and 7 bases from J, the gap between germline ends came to 5 bases. The CDR3 extends over 13 amino acids. Germline assignment: CDR1 LNHDA and CDR2 SQIVND (reference sequence). Findings of the study overall: With a handful of donors compared, around 5% of naive CD4 clonotypes were shared. The sampled material consisted only of blood, and tissue repertoires are likely to differ.

Splitting the CD4+ cells yielded a CD45RA+ naive subset and a CD45RA-negative memory subset. The rearrangement uses TRBV19 and TRBJ1-6; D gene ambiguous. Sequencing was carried out using memory CD4+ T cells sorted from blood. Subset: CD45RA-negative fraction. This receptor was identified in a man aged 18-30 years in good health. This CDR3 reads CASSIATNSPLHF. For the CDR3, the DNA is TGTGCCAGTAGTATAGCCACAAATTCACCCCTCCACTTT.